These T cell receptor beta chains were read from a single sample in a study of T cells in Graves' hyperthyroidism and ophthalmopathy. TCRdb processed the multiplex PCR reads anew with MiXCR; each CDR3 protein has one entry. The table lists 500,000 to 650,000 distinct CDR3 sequences, 40% to 55% of them singletons. Material for sequencing was peripheral blood or thyroid tissue (not recorded which). The receptors derive from an adult woman with Graves' disease, either hyperthyroidism or ophthalmopathy (not recorded which). Each CDR3 is given with its conserved first and last residue. Fields, in order: V gene, J gene, D gene, clone size, CDR3 protein, CDR3 DNA. D genes are given only for firm matches. Size is stated for part of the rows, as once, few or many counts, or as a class when the clone is expanded.

>TRBV5-1|TRBJ1-1|.|.
CASRLGAGRAEAFF
TGCGCCAGCAGGTTGGGGGCAGGGAGGGCTGAAGCTTTCTTT
>TRBV5-6|TRBJ2-7|.|once
CASSLSAEQYF
TGTGCCAGCAGCCTCAGCGCCGAGCAGTACTTC
>TRBV7-8|TRBJ2-6|.|many
CASSVYRIPGANVLTF
TGTGCCAGCAGCGTCTACAGGATTCCTGGGGCCAACGTCCTGACTTTC
>TRBV2|TRBJ1-5|.|many
CASSDAYSNQPQHF
TGTGCCAGCAGTGACGCATATAGCAATCAGCCCCAGCATTTT
>TRBV5-4|TRBJ1-2|.|many
CASSQTGRGRGYGYTF
TGTGCCAGCAGCCAAACAGGAAGGGGTCGGGGCTATGGCTACACCTTC
>TRBV7-6|TRBJ1-4|.|many
CASSSESAGREKLFF
TGTGCCAGCAGCTCCGAGTCCGCTGGGCGTGAAAAACTGTTTTTT
>TRBV10-3|TRBJ2-6|.|.
CAISETGKGLSGANVLTF
TGTGCCATCAGTGAGACAGGGAAGGGGCTCTCTGGGGCCAACGTCCTGACTTTC
>TRBV29-1|TRBJ2-5|.|.
CSVESAGTQYF
TGCAGCGTTGAATCCGCAGGGACCCAGTACTTC
>TRBV2|TRBJ2-2|TRBD1|many
CASRLTGGAATGELFF
TGTGCCAGCAGATTGACAGGGGGCGCGGCTACCGGGGAGCTGTTTTTT
>TRBV29-1|TRBJ2-7|TRBD2|.
CSVGTSGRNTQQYF
TGCAGCGTTGGGACTAGCGGGAGGAATACCCAGCAGTACTTC
>TRBV7-2|TRBJ2-7|.|.
CASSLVGREPYEQYF
TGTGCCAGCAGCTTAGTGGGTCGGGAACCCTACGAGCAGTACTTC
>TRBV7-9|TRBJ1-1|TRBD1|.
CASSHRDRGEAFF
TGTGCCAGCAGCCACCGGGACAGGGGTGAGGCTTTCTTT
>TRBV29-1|TRBJ1-1|.|many
CSVDRGLNTEAFF
TGCAGCGTTGATCGGGGGTTGAACACTGAAGCTTTCTTT
>TRBV9|TRBJ2-5|.|.
CASSEGGRETQYF
TGTGCCAGCAGCGAGGGGGGCAGGGAGACCCAGTACTTC
>TRBV20-1|TRBJ1-6|TRBD1|many
CSARESGQTNSPLHF
TGCAGTGCTAGAGAGTCGGGACAGACTAATTCACCCCTCCACTTT
>TRBV11-1|TRBJ2-2|TRBD1|.
CASSLGQGKTGELFF
TGTGCCAGCAGCTTGGGACAGGGAAAAACCGGGGAGCTGTTTTTT
>TRBV25-1|TRBJ1-6|.|.
CASSARGRSIAVPSPLHF
TGTGCCAGCAGTGCTAGAGGCAGGTCCATTGCGGTCCCTTCACCCCTCCACTTT
>TRBV6-5|TRBJ1-1|.|.
CAISYLLNTEAFF
TGTGCCATCAGTTACCTACTGAACACTGAAGCTTTCTTT
>TRBV7-3|TRBJ2-1|.|few
CASSLTKEFEQFF
TGTGCCAGCAGCTTAACGAAGGAATTCGAGCAGTTCTTC
>TRBV7-3|TRBJ2-2|TRBD2|many
CASSLFPAGVSTGELFF
TGTGCCAGCAGCTTATTTCCAGCGGGAGTTAGCACCGGGGAGCTGTTTTTT
>TRBV5-1|TRBJ2-7|.|many
CASSLGSSSEQYF
TGCGCCAGCAGCTTGGGATCTAGCAGCGAGCAGTACTTC
>TRBV6-1|TRBJ1-1|.|.
CASSARGTEAFF
TGTGCCAGCAGTGCCAGGGGCACTGAAGCTTTCTTT
>TRBV7-2|TRBJ2-7|.|few
CAASPTSGGEQYF
TGTGCCGCCTCTCCCACATCAGGGGGGGAGCAGTACTTC
>TRBV9|TRBJ1-5|TRBD1|many
CASSRQGGAGQPQHF
TGTGCCAGCAGCCGACAGGGGGGGGCCGGGCAGCCCCAGCATTTT
>TRBV20-1|TRBJ2-2|.|once
CSASPGELFF
TGCAGTGCTAGCCCCGGGGAGCTGTTTTTT
>TRBV7-9|TRBJ1-3|TRBD1|many
CASSTGVRTGNTIYF
TGTGCCAGCAGCACAGGGGTTAGAACTGGAAACACCATATATTTT
>TRBV6-2/TRBV6-3|TRBJ2-5|TRBD2|.
CASSVAAGGYQETRYF
TGTGCCAGCAGTGTAGCGGCGGGGGGATACCAAGAGACCCGGTACTTC
>TRBV20-1|TRBJ2-1|.|.
CSASEGEEGNEQFF
TGCAGTGCTAGTGAGGGGGAAGAGGGGAATGAGCAGTTCTTC